The 16 T cell receptor beta chains listed next were all sequenced from one sample in a study of T cells after yellow fever vaccination. TCRdb re-called the 5' RACE reads through MiXCR, storing one row per CDR3 protein. This sample has 400,000 to 450,000 distinct CDR3 sequences, with around a sixth found just once. Sequenced here: PBMCs, sampled before the yellow fever booster vaccination. These receptors came from a man between 18 and 29 years old who received the YFV17D yellow fever vaccine.

This clonotype has a handful of counts. This chain uses TRBV27 with TRBJ1-5; 9 bases are a match to TRBD1. CDR3 size: 17 residues. From germline, CDR1 is MNHEY and CDR2 SMNVEV (reference sequence). V was pared by 6 bases and J by 3 bases, with 12 bases of the junction left unmatched. The CDR3 is CASRKVTGQGINQPQHF. The CDR3 region has the DNA TGTGCCAGCAGAAAAGTGACGGGACAGGGAATCAATCAGCCCCAGCATTTT.

The rearrangement joins TRBV12-3 or TRBV12-4 to TRBJ1-5; 7 bases are a match to TRBD1. There are 13 residues in the CDR3. The V gene end was trimmed by 5 bases and the J gene end by 6 bases; junction bases not matched to a gene: 4. The CDR3 DNA reads as TGTGCCAGCAGTGAACAGGGGTTTCAGCCCCAGCATTTT. Translating it yields CASSEQGFQPQHF.

This chain connects TRBV5-4 to TRBJ1-6; possibly TRBD1 for D (5 bases). Trimming stripped 1 base from V and 9 bases from J, with 11 bases between. This CDR3 has 14 residues. CDR1 is SGHNT, CDR2 YYREEE, per germline (reference sequence). In DNA, the CDR3 is TGTGCCAGCAGCTTGCGGGGCGCAGGTTCACCCCTCCACTTT. Its protein product is CASSLRGAGSPLHF.

This clonotype turned up a few times. The chain has TRBV4-3 and TRBJ2-7; TRBD1 or TRBD2 may be the D gene (6 bases each). The V gene lost 1 base and the J gene lost 2 bases, with 12 bases spanning the gap. Per the germline V gene, CDR1 is LGHNA and CDR2 is YSLEER. The CDR3 has 15 residues. Written as DNA, the CDR3 is TGCGCCAGCAGCCAAGGAGGAGGGGGGACCTACGAGCAGTACTTC. Residues: CASSQGGGGTYEQYF.

This clonotype was detected only a few times. This rearrangement joins TRBV24-1 to TRBJ1-2; no clear D gene. CDR3 length: 15 amino acids. Deletions cut 9 bases from V and 4 bases from J, with 20 bases between. The germline CDR1 and CDR2 sequences are KGHDR and SFDVKD. CDR3 bases: TGTGCCACCGCTTCGACGTATGCCGGATCCTATGGCTACACCTTC. It encodes CATASTYAGSYGYTF.

The V gene is TRBV11-2, the J gene TRBJ2-1; 9 bases match TRBD2. Germline CDR1 is SGHAT and CDR2 is FQNNGV. This CDR3 spans 11 amino acids. V was pared by 10 bases and J by 9 bases, with 4 bases of the junction left unmatched. CDR3 sequence: CATRGGFEQFF. The CDR3, as DNA: TGTGCCACGCGGGGGGGCTTTGAGCAGTTCTTC.

This clonotype turned up a few times. This chain uses TRBV7-3 with TRBJ1-6, with D tentatively TRBD1 (5 bases). Germline V lookup: CDR1 SGHTA, CDR2 FQGTGA. The CDR3 is 13 amino acids. Deletions cut 5 bases from V and 7 bases from J, with 9 bases between. CDR3 coding DNA: TGTGCCAGCAGCGAGTGGGGGAATTCACCCCTCCACTTT. Translating it yields CASSEWGNSPLHF.

This clonotype was observed at least ten times. The genes are TRBV6-5 and TRBJ1-1; D gene unclear. V was cut by 0 bases and J by 1 base, with 6 bases left in between. The length of the CDR3 is 14 residues. From germline, CDR1 is MNHEY and CDR2 SVGAGI. The CDR3 DNA reads TGTGCCAGCAGTTACTCCGGAGGGAACACTGAAGCTTTCTTT. Its translation is CASSYSGGNTEAFF.

This clonotype turned up a few times. The chain is built from TRBV10-3 and TRBJ2-3; 12 nucleotides align to TRBD2. The length of the CDR3 is 14 residues. CDR1 ENHRY and CDR2 SYGVKD come from the germline V gene. V gave up 6 bases and J gave up 3 bases; unmatched junction bases: 1. In DNA, the CDR3 is TGTGCCATCAGAGGACTAGCGGGGACAGATACGCAGTATTTT. Protein product: CAIRGLAGTDTQYF.

The rearrangement links TRBV5-1 to TRBJ1-1, with D possibly TRBD1 on 5 matching bases. Trimming took 5 bases from V and 2 from J, leaving 13 bases between them. The CDR3 covers 14 residues. CDR1 is SGHRS, CDR2 YFSETQ, per germline. DNA of the CDR3: TGCGCCAGCAGACTCATTCAGGGAAACACTGAAGCTTTCTTT. Translated, it gives CASRLIQGNTEAFF.

The chain couples TRBV6-1 to TRBJ2-7; D is possibly TRBD1 or TRBD2 (5 bases each). The CDR3 has 14 amino acids. Germline CDR1 reads MNHNS; CDR2 reads SASEGT. V lost 4 bases to trimming and J lost 0 bases, with 10 bases between them. In DNA form, the CDR3 reads TGTGCCAGCAGTGTCCGGGACGGCTCCTACGAGCAGTACTTC. As protein: CASSVRDGSYEQYF.

This clonotype was observed a few times. CDR3 region: CASSSSSLVPGRTGELFF. CDR3 bases: TGTGCCAGCAGTTCCTCCTCCCTGGTTCCGGGGAGGACCGGGGAGCTGTTTTTT. This chain connects TRBV7-3 to TRBJ2-2, with D possibly being TRBD2 (6 bases). Germline CDR1 and CDR2: SGHTA and FQGTGA. The CDR3 extends over 18 amino acids. V lost 6 bases to trimming and J lost 5 bases, with 25 bases between them.

The chain is built from TRBV5-4 and TRBJ2-2; D ambiguous. Trimming cost V 2 bases and J 7 bases, with 6 bases left between them. Looked up from germline, CDR1 is SGHNT and CDR2 is YYREEE (reference sequence). There are 12 residues in the CDR3. Here the CDR3 reads CASSFEDGELFF. As DNA, the CDR3 is TGTGCCAGCAGCTTCGAGGACGGGGAGCTGTTTTTT.

This clonotype occurred many times. The V gene is TRBV2, the J gene TRBJ2-2; tentative D call: TRBD1 (7 bases). V lost 8 bases and J 3 bases, leaving 22 bases between the germline ends. The germline V gene has CDR1 SNHLY and CDR2 FYNNEI. The CDR3 loop spans 17 amino acids. CDR3 DNA sequence: TGTGCCAGCCTATCAATGGGGCAGGGGGGATACACCGGGGAGCTGTTTTTT. It is translated as CASLSMGQGGYTGELFF.

This chain uses TRBV11-2 with TRBJ2-4; D may be TRBD1 or TRBD2 (6 bases each). V lost 4 bases, J lost 7 bases, and 17 bases lay in between. Germline CDR1 SGHAT, CDR2 FQNNGV. The CDR3 runs to 15 residues. DNA of the CDR3: TGTGCCAGCAGCTCAGGGCCGGGGGCAACCAACATTCAGTACTTC. Translated: CASSSGPGATNIQYF. Drawing the rest from reference TRBV11-2 and TRBJ2-4, the complete variable domain is EAGVAQSPRYKIIEKRQSVAFWCNPISGHATLYWYQQILGQGPKLLIQFQNNGVVDDSQLPKDRFSAERLKGVDSTLKIQPAKLEDSAVYLCASSSGPGATNIQYFGAGTRLSVL.

This clonotype came up a few times. The genes are TRBV4-3 and TRBJ2-3, with no clear D. Germline-derived CDR1 and CDR2 are LGHNA and YSLEER. Deletions cut 1 base from V and 9 bases from J, with 11 bases between. This CDR3 is built from 13 residues. CDR3 nucleotide sequence: TGCGCCAGCAGCCAAGCGGCGGCAGGCACGCAGTATTTT. Its protein product is CASSQAAAGTQYF.